This T cell receptor (beta chain) was captured in a study of blood T cell repertoires in COVID-19. Study summary: Specimens from acute and convalescent COVID-19 originated in the United States, Italy and Spain. The cDNA or gDNA used as material had been derived from T cells, B-cell-depleted T cells, or PBMCs.

Per the authors' pipeline: By means of reference gene primer amplification, nucleated cell counts were estimated. Using immunoSEQ multiplex PCR, the repertoire was profiled, and TCRdb retains in-frame clones only, with some absent. The V and J calls and clone size come from that table; D and trimming were worked out from the DNA. The sample has about 190,000 clones, 80% to 90% seen once; the top ten hold approximately 5%. In germline, CDR1 is WSHSY, CDR2 SAAADI. CDR3 length: 13 amino acids. V was pared by 3 bases and J by 6 bases, with 9 bases between. The chain has TRBV10-2 and TRBJ2-4; no firm D call. The clonotype was recovered from an elderly woman with acute or convalescent COVID-19. Input material: peripheral blood. The CDR3 loop is CASSDPSVNIQYF. In DNA form, the CDR3 reads TGCGCCAGCAGTGACCCTTCCGTAAACATTCAGTACTTC.